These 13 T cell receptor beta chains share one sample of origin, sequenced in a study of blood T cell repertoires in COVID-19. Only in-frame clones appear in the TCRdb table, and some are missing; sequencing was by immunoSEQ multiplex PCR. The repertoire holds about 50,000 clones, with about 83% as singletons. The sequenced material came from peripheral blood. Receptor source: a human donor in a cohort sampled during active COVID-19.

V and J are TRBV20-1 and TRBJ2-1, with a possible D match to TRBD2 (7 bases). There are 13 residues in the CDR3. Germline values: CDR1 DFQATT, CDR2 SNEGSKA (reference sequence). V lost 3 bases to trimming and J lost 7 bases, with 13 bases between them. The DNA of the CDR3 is TGCAGTGCTAGTTTGGAGGGGGGGAATGAGCAGTTCTTC. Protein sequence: CSASLEGGNEQFF.

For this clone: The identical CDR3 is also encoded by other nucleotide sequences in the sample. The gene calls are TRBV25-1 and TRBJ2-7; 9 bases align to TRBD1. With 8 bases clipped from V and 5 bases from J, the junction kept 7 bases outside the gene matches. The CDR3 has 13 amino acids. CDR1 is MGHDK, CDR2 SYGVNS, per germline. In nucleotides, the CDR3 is TGTGCCAGCGTCGGACAGGGGAGACACGAGCAGTACTTC. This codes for CASVGQGRHEQYF.

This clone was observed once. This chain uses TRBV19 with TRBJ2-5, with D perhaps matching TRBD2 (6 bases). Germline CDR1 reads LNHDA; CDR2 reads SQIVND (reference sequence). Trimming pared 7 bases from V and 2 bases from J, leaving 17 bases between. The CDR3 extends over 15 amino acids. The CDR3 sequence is CASKPIVGGQETQYF. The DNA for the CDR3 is TGTGCCAGTAAACCGATAGTCGGAGGGCAAGAGACCCAGTACTTC.

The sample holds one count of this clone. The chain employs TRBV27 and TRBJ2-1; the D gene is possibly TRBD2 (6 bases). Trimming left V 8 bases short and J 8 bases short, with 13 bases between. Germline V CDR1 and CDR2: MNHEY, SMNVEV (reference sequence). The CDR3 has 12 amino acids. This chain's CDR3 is CASSQPSDEQFF. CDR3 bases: TGTGCCAGCTCCCAGCCTAGCGATGAGCAGTTCTTC.

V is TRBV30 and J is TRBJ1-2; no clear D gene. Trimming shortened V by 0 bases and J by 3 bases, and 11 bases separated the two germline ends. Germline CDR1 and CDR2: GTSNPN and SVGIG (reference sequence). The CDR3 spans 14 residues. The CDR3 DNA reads TGTGCCTGGAGTGTGGGCGCCGGGGACTATGGCTACACCTTC. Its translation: CAWSVGAGDYGYTF.

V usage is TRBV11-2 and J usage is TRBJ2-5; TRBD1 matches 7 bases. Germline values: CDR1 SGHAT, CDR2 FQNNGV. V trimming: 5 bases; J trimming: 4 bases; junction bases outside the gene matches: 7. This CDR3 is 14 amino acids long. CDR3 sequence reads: CASSTQGTGETQYF. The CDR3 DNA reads TGTGCCAGCAGCACACAGGGGACGGGAGAGACCCAGTACTTC.

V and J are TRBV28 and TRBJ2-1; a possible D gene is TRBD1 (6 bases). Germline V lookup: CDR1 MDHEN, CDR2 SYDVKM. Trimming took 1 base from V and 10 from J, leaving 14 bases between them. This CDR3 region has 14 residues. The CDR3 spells CASSLLRGIREQFF. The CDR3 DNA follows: TGTGCCAGCAGTTTATTGAGGGGGATTCGGGAGCAGTTCTTC. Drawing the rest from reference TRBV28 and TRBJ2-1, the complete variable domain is DVKVTQSSRYLVKRTGEKVFLECVQDMDHENMFWYRQDPGLGLRLIYFSYDVKMKEKGDIPEGYSVSREKKERFSLILESASTNQTSMYLCASSLLRGIREQFFGPGTRLTVL.

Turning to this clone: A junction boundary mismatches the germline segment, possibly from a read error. The CDR3 region is CASSRRDRFLF. The DNA for the CDR3 is TGTGCCAGCAGTAGGAGGGACAGATTCCTCTTC. V is TRBV6-5 and J is TRBJ2-4; D is possibly TRBD1 (7 bases). Looked up from germline, CDR1 is MNHEY and CDR2 is SVGAGI. The CDR3 is made up of 11 amino acids.

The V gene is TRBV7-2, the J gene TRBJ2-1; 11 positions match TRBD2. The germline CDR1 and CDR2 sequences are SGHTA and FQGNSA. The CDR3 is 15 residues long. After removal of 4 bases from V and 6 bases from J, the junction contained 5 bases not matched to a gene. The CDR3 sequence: CASSSIAGGINEQFF. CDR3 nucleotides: TGTGCCAGCAGCTCCATAGCGGGAGGGATCAATGAGCAGTTCTTC. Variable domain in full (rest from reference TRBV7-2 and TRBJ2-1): GAGVSQSPSNKVTEKGKDVELRCDPISGHTALYWYRQSLGQGLEFLIYFQGNSAPDKSGLPSDRFSAERTGGSVSTLTIQRTQQEDSAVYLCASSSIAGGINEQFFGPGTRLTVL.

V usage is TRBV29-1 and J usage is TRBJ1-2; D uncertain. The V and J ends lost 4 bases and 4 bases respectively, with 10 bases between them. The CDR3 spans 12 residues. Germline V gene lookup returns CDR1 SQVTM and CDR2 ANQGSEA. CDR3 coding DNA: TGCAGCGTTGTTCATTACAGCTATGGCTACACCTTC. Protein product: CSVVHYSYGYTF.

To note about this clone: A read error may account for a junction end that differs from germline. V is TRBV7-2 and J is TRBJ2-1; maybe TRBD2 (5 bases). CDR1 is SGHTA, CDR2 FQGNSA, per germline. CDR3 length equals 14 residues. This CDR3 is CASSLAGDYSEQFF. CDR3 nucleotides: TGTGCCAGCAGCTTAGCGGGAGACTACAGTGAGCAGTTCTTC.

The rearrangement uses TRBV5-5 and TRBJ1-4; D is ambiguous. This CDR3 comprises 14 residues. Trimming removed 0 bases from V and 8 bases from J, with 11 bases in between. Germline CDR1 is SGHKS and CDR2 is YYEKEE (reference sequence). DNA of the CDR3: TGTGCCAGCAGCTTGGTTCAGGTTCAAGAAAAACTGTTTTTT. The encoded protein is CASSLVQVQEKLFF. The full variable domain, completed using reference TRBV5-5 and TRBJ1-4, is DAGVTQSPTHLIKTRGQQVTLRCSPISGHKSVSWYQQVLGQGPQFIFQYYEKEERGRGNFPDRFSARQFPNYSSELNVNALLLGDSALYLCASSLVQVQEKLFFGSGTQLSVL.

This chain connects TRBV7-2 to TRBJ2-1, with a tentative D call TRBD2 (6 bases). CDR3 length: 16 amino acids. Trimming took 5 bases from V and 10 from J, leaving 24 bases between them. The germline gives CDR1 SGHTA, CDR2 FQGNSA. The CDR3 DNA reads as TGTGCCAGCAGCCCAAGAGACAGCGGTTGGGGGGAAGAGCAGTTCTTC. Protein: CASSPRDSGWGEEQFF.